The 27 T cell receptor beta chains below come from one sample, sequenced in a study of blood T cell repertoires in COVID-19. Using immunoSEQ multiplex PCR, the repertoire was profiled, and TCRdb retains in-frame clones only, with some absent. This sample yields 45,000 to 60,000 clones, of which about 78% are seen a single time; roughly 6.1% belongs to the top ten. The sequencing sample was made of PBMCs or T cells enriched from blood (not recorded which). The receptors here all came from a woman aged 45-59 years with acute COVID-19.

This clone has more than one count but fewer than ten. This chain uses TRBV28 with TRBJ2-7, with 7 bases lining up with TRBD2. This CDR3 region has 15 residues. Trimming at V came to 6 bases and at J to 5 bases, leaving 13 bases not matched to a gene. Germline V CDR1 and CDR2: MDHEN, SYDVKM. CDR3: CASRPAGLVIDEQYF. The CDR3 DNA sequence: TGTGCCAGCAGGCCCGCAGGACTAGTGATCGACGAGCAGTACTTC.

The chain links TRBV18 to TRBJ1-2; 7 bases agree with TRBD1. Germline V gene sequence: CDR1 KGHSH, CDR2 LQKENI. This CDR3 has 14 residues. J lost 8 bases, V lost 5 bases, and 11 bases had no gene match. CDR3 loop: CASSSGQDAGGYTF. The CDR3 nucleotides read TGTGCCAGCTCATCCGGACAGGACGCAGGCGGCTACACCTTC.

V is TRBV9 and J is TRBJ2-7; no firm D call. Per germline, CDR1 SGDLS and CDR2 YYNGEE. The V end was cut by 7 bases, the J end by 4 bases, with 21 bases between. The CDR3 has 15 residues. The CDR3 nucleotides read TGTGCCAGCGGTCCGGGTCGAAGAGGAAGTTACGAGCAGTACTTC. Protein sequence: CASGPGRRGSYEQYF.

The chain combines TRBV28 with TRBJ2-3; TRBD2 matches at 9 bases. J was trimmed by 2 bases and V by 5 bases; bases with no gene match: 14. Germline values: CDR1 MDHEN, CDR2 SYDVKM. This CDR3 is built from 18 residues. Written as DNA, the CDR3 is TGTGCCAGCAGTAAGCAGGGAGGTAGCGGGGGCCCCACAGATACGCAGTATTTT. The encoded protein is CASSKQGGSGGPTDTQYF.

This chain links TRBV2 with TRBJ1-6; D might be TRBD1 (5 bases). V lost 5 bases and J lost 11, with 10 bases in between. The CDR3 runs 12 residues. In germline, CDR1 is SNHLY, CDR2 FYNNEI. The CDR3 bases are TGTGCCAGCAGTTATCTCAGGGCACCCCTCCACTTT. Amino acid sequence: CASSYLRAPLHF.

This sequence joins TRBV6-5 and TRBJ2-2, with a weak D call TRBD1 (6 bases). Trimming shortened V by 2 bases and J by 2 bases, and 12 bases separated the two germline ends. This CDR3 is 16 amino acids long. Per the germline V gene, CDR1 is MNHEY and CDR2 is SVGAGI. The CDR3 nucleotides are TGTGCCAGCAGTTACGCCTGGGGGCTTAACACCGGGGAGCTGTTTTTT. Its protein product is CASSYAWGLNTGELFF.

A single count supports this clone. The chain links TRBV5-4 to TRBJ1-2; 10 nucleotides agree with TRBD1. CDR1 and CDR2 (germline): SGHNT, YYREEE (reference sequence). The CDR3 runs to 16 residues. J lost 2 bases, V lost 4 bases, and 8 bases had no gene match. For the CDR3, the DNA is TGTGCCAGCAGCAAAGGACCGGGACAGGGGAACTATGGCTACACCTTC. It yields the protein CASSKGPGQGNYGYTF.

The chain carries TRBV3-1 (or the pseudogene TRBV3-2) and TRBJ1-3; 7 nucleotides match TRBD1. Per germline, CDR1 LGHDT and CDR2 YNNKEL (reference sequence). This CDR3 has 15 amino acids. The V gene end was trimmed by 0 bases and the J gene end by 4 bases; junction bases not matched to a gene: 3. The CDR3 loop is CASSQDGGQGNTIYF. CDR3 sequence (DNA): TGTGCCAGCAGCCAAGATGGGGGACAGGGAAACACCATATATTTT.

CDR3 protein: CSVEGTGFPFNEQFF. CDR3 sequence (DNA): TGCAGCGTTGAAGGGACAGGATTCCCATTCAATGAGCAGTTCTTC. V and J are TRBV29-1 and TRBJ2-1; 7 bases align to TRBD1. Germline V gives CDR1 SQVTM, CDR2 ANQGSEA. The CDR3 runs 15 residues. V trimming: 1 base; J trimming: 6 bases; junction bases outside the gene matches: 9.

J is TRBJ1-5 and V is TRBV6-2 or TRBV6-3; tentatively, D is TRBD1 (6 bases). CDR1 and CDR2 from the germline V gene are MNHEY and SVGEGT. The CDR3 consists of 16 residues. The germline V and J ends were trimmed by 5 bases and 2 bases, with 16 bases remaining between them. For the CDR3, the DNA is TGTGCCAGCAGTGGGGACATACGCCTGGGCAATCAGCCCCAGCATTTT. It encodes CASSGDIRLGNQPQHF.

The gene calls are TRBV3-1 (or the pseudogene TRBV3-2) and TRBJ2-6; D uncertain. Germline-derived CDR1 and CDR2 are LGHDT and YNNKEL (reference sequence). The CDR3 runs to 15 residues. V was trimmed by 0 bases and J by 0 bases, leaving 3 bases between them. The CDR3 DNA sequence: TGTGCCAGCAGCCAAGACAGCTCTGGGGCCAACGTCCTGACTTTC. Translated: CASSQDSSGANVLTF.

This chain joins TRBV3-1 (or the pseudogene TRBV3-2) and TRBJ2-5; TRBD2 matches at 7 bases. Germline CDR1 is LGHDT and CDR2 is YNNKEL (reference sequence). Trimming removed 4 bases from V and 2 bases from J; junction bases left unmatched: 16. The CDR3 length is 18 residues. The CDR3 DNA is TGTGCCAGCAGCCCGCCTTGGGCAGCGGGGAGATTGCAAGAGACCCAGTACTTC. Amino acid sequence: CASSPPWAAGRLQETQYF.

This clone was found a few times. J is TRBJ1-2 and V is TRBV5-5, with D unresolved. Germline V CDR1 and CDR2: SGHKS, YYEKEE (reference sequence). V lost 1 base to trimming and J lost 8 bases, with 9 bases between them. This CDR3 comprises 12 residues. This chain's CDR3 is CASSLYREGYTF. The CDR3 DNA follows: TGTGCCAGCAGCTTGTACCGGGAGGGCTACACCTTC.

This rearrangement joins TRBV28 to TRBJ2-2; the D gene is possibly TRBD1 (6 bases). Germline V CDR1 and CDR2: MDHEN, SYDVKM. The CDR3 is 14 residues long. V lost 6 bases to trimming and J lost 4 bases, with 12 bases between them. CDR3 nucleotides: TGTGCCAGCAGCCTAGGGGGTCCCACCGGGGAGCTGTTTTTT. This translates into CASSLGGPTGELFF.

The chain has TRBV7-2 and TRBJ1-2; D possibly corresponds to TRBD1 (5 bases). This CDR3 is 19 amino acids long. CDR1 and CDR2 from the germline V gene are SGHTA and FQGNSA. V gave up 2 bases and J gave up 0 bases, with 22 bases separating them. The CDR3 spells CASSLWGGTGRTSNYGYTF. The CDR3 coding sequence is TGTGCCAGCAGCTTATGGGGGGGGACGGGTCGGACCTCTAACTATGGCTACACCTTC.

The chain recombines TRBV19 with TRBJ2-1, with 9 positions matching TRBD2. The length of the CDR3 is 16 residues. Per germline, CDR1 LNHDA and CDR2 SQIVND (reference sequence). J was trimmed by 2 bases and V by 4 bases; bases with no gene match: 6. CDR3: CASSTSRGGPYNEQFF. CDR3 DNA sequence: TGTGCCAGTAGTACCTCGCGGGGGGGACCCTACAATGAGCAGTTCTTC.

This clone was observed once. The rearrangement links TRBV7-8 to TRBJ1-4, with D uncertain. V was pared by 5 bases and J by 0 bases, with 10 bases between. The CDR3 sequence is 15 residues long. CDR1 and CDR2 from the germline V gene are SGHVS and FQNEAQ. CDR3 sequence: CASSRLASTNEKLFF. The CDR3 bases are TGTGCCAGCAGCCGCTTAGCCTCAACTAATGAAAAACTGTTTTTT.

The V gene is TRBV19, the J gene TRBJ1-1, with 7 bases that match TRBD1. This CDR3 has 15 amino acids. Germline CDR1 is LNHDA and CDR2 is SQIVND (reference sequence). Unmatched junction bases numbered 5, after V lost 2 bases and J lost 2 bases. CDR3 nucleotides: TGTGCCAGTAGTATACCCAGGGACAGTAACACTGAAGCTTTCTTT. Translated: CASSIPRDSNTEAFF.

The CDR3 DNA reads TGTGCCAGCAGTGAAGGAGGGGGTTCTACTGAAAAACTGTTTTTT. Translated: CASSEGGGSTEKLFF. The chain has TRBV6-1 and TRBJ1-4, with a tentative D call TRBD1 (6 bases). CDR1 and CDR2 (germline): MNHNS, SASEGT. V was trimmed by 1 base and J by 7 bases, leaving 13 bases between them. The length of the CDR3 is 15 residues.

The CDR3 DNA sequence: TGCGCCAGCAGCGTACAGGGGGGTCAGCCCCAGCATTTT. Its translation: CASSVQGGQPQHF. The chain recombines TRBV5-1 with TRBJ1-5; 8 positions match TRBD1. J gave up 6 bases and V 4 bases, and 3 bases lay outside the gene matches. The CDR3 runs 13 residues. Germline CDR1 is SGHRS and CDR2 is YFSETQ.

CDR3 sequence: CASSLVAGRQETQYF. In nucleotides, the CDR3 is TGTGCCAGCAGCTTAGTTGCGGGGCGCCAAGAGACCCAGTACTTC. The rearrangement links TRBV7-9 to TRBJ2-5; D possibly corresponds to TRBD2 (6 bases). Germline assignment: CDR1 SEHNR and CDR2 FQNEAQ (reference sequence). The V end was cut by 1 base, the J end by 1 base, with 10 bases between. The CDR3 is made up of 15 amino acids.

This sequence joins TRBV2 and TRBJ2-2; weak D call: TRBD2 (5 bases). The ends were cut back, 6 bases at V and 5 bases at J, with 13 bases in the middle. Looked up from germline, CDR1 is SNHLY and CDR2 is FYNNEI. The CDR3 has 14 residues. CDR3 sequence reads: CASRIVRGTGELFF. DNA of the CDR3: TGTGCCAGCAGGATTGTCCGGGGAACCGGGGAGCTGTTTTTT.

This chain uses TRBV19 with TRBJ2-1, with 7 nucleotides matching TRBD1. V shed 6 bases, J shed 2 bases, and the junction held 13 bases outside the gene matches. The CDR3 consists of 17 residues. Per the germline V gene, CDR1 is LNHDA and CDR2 is SQIVND (reference sequence). The CDR3 DNA is TGTGCCAGTAGGGACGCGGGCCTACAGGGGACCTACAATGAGCAGTTCTTC. Its protein is CASRDAGLQGTYNEQFF.

This chain links TRBV5-1 with TRBJ1-5, with 9 bases that match TRBD1. After removal of 3 bases from V and 5 bases from J, the junction contained 0 bases not matched to a gene. Germline V gene sequence: CDR1 SGHRS, CDR2 YFSETQ. This CDR3 comprises 13 residues. The CDR3 sequence is CASSWTGDQPQHF. The DNA of the CDR3 is TGCGCCAGCAGCTGGACAGGGGATCAGCCCCAGCATTTT.

The chain combines TRBV15 with TRBJ2-1; 10 bases map to TRBD2. The CDR3 consists of 14 residues. Unmatched junction bases numbered 10, after V lost 11 bases and J lost 6 bases. Germline values: CDR1 LNHNV, CDR2 YYDKDF (reference sequence). CDR3 nucleotide sequence: TGTGCCGCAGCCCTAGCGGGGGAATTCAATGAGCAGTTCTTC. Translating gives CAAALAGEFNEQFF.

This CDR3 reads CASSVLDGGNTEAFF. The CDR3 DNA is TGTGCCAGCAGTGTTCTGGACGGGGGAAACACTGAAGCTTTCTTT. The chain has TRBV25-1 and TRBJ1-1, with D possibly being TRBD1 (5 bases). CDR3 length equals 15 residues. V lost 4 bases, J lost 2 bases, and 14 bases lay in between. Germline V gene data show CDR1 as MGHDK and CDR2 as SYGVNS.

Many counts were recorded for this clone. This chain links TRBV7-3 with TRBJ2-4, with TRBD2 as a possible D gene (5 bases). The length of the CDR3 is 17 residues. CDR1 SGHTA and CDR2 FQGTGA come from the germline V gene. With 2 bases removed from V and 0 bases from J, the gap between germline ends came to 14 bases. In DNA form, the CDR3 reads TGTGCCAGCAGCTTAGCCGACGGAGGCTTAGCCAAAAACATTCAGTACTTC. It translates to CASSLADGGLAKNIQYF.